This T cell receptor (beta chain) was obtained from a study of T cells in localized non-small cell lung cancer. Overall study results and limits: For the top 100 tumor clones, a median about 56 also appeared in adjacent lung. Longer overall survival was linked to higher blood T cell density. A single tumor region was sequenced, leaving heterogeneity possible. Compared with tumor, uninvolved adjacent lung displayed greater T cell clonality, ranking highest overall.

Details on this clone: The antigen is not known.

The CDR3 totals 13 residues. The germline gives CDR1 GTSNPN, CDR2 SVGIG (reference sequence). Trimming removed 0 bases at V and 5 bases at J, with 10 bases between. The table came from immunoSEQ multiplex PCR; TCRdb's copy has only in-frame clones and leaves some out. The repertoire holds around 64,000 clones, 70% to 90% seen once, with roughly 21% in the top ten. The sample was peripheral blood, taken before any cancer treatment. The chain couples TRBV30 to TRBJ1-1; D might be TRBD1 (6 bases). The receptor comes from a man aged 40 to 75 with stage I squamous cell lung carcinoma. The CDR3 here is CAWSVDRTTEAFF. CDR3 DNA: TGTGCCTGGAGTGTAGACAGGACGACTGAAGCTTTCTTT.